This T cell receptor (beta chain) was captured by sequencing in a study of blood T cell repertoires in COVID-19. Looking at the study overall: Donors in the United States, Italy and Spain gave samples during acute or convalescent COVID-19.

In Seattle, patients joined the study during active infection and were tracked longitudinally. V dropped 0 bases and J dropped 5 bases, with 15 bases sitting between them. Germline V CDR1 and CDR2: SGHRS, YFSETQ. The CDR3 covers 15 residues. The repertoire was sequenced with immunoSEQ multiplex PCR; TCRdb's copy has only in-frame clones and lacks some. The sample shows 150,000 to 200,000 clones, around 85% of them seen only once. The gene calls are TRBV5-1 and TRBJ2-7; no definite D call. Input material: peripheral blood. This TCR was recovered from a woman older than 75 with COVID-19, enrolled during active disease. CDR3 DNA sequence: TGCGCCAGCAGCTTGGACGGTACCTCACAGAACGAGCAGTACTTC. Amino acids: CASSLDGTSQNEQYF.